The 10 T cell receptor beta chains given below trace back to one sample, sequenced in a study of cytomegalovirus exposure and HLA in healthy donors listed by TCRdb under 2017. The receptor library was made with the immunoSEQ multiplex PCR assay. A mixture of 60 forward primers for TCR Vbeta segments and 13 reverse primers for TCR Jbeta segments was used in the multiplex PCR. Sourced from immuneACCESS, this table was stored by TCRdb with only in-frame sequences that have V and J called. A share of the clones is absent; for the studies checked, an unresolved V gene accounts for under half, and the remainder has no known explanation. Within this sample are roughly 160,000 clones, with about four fifths of them counted one time only. The leading ten clones occupy 2% to 2.5% of the sample. The specimen sequenced was PBMCs. The receptors come from a male donor in good health and CMV-seronegative.

V gene TRBV6-5 combines with J gene TRBJ1-6; possible D gene TRBD1, 6 bases. Germline V lookup: CDR1 MNHEY, CDR2 SVGAGI. Trimming left V 6 bases short and J 7 bases short, with 7 bases between. This CDR3 spans 12 amino acids. The CDR3 protein is CASRDSNSPLHF. CDR3 DNA sequence: TGTGCCAGCAGGGACAGCAATTCACCCCTCCACTTT.

The table lists this clone with a few counts. The J gene is TRBJ2-1, the V gene TRBV4-3; 11 nucleotides align to TRBD2. CDR1 is LGHNA, CDR2 YSLEER, per germline. Germline trimming cut 4 bases from V and 6 bases from J; bases unmatched to any gene: 14. The CDR3 extends over 18 amino acids. The CDR3 sequence: CASSPWGSGGAWANEQFF. The DNA for the CDR3 is TGCGCCAGCAGCCCTTGGGGTAGCGGGGGGGCCTGGGCCAATGAGCAGTTCTTC.

The V call is TRBV5-4, the J call TRBJ2-3; 12 bases are shared with TRBD2. Germline lookup yields CDR1 SGHNT and CDR2 YYREEE (reference sequence). This CDR3 has 16 amino acids. The trim removed 5 bases at V and 2 bases at J, leaving 6 bases unmatched. Written as DNA, the CDR3 is TGTGCCAGCAGGAAGACTAGCGGGGGCCCCACAGATACGCAGTATTTT. Translation: CASRKTSGGPTDTQYF. Together with reference TRBV5-4 and TRBJ2-3, the CDR3 gives the full variable domain: ETGVTQSPTHLIKTRGQQVTLRCSSQSGHNTVSWYQQALGQGPQFIFQYYREEENGRGNFPPRFSGLQFPNYSSELNVNALELDDSALYLCASRKTSGGPTDTQYFGPGTRLTVL.

This chain joins TRBV7-3 and TRBJ1-1; a possible D gene is TRBD1 (5 bases). The CDR3 is made up of 17 amino acids. Trimming shortened V by 1 base and J by 1 base, and 16 bases separated the two germline ends. CDR1 SGHTA and CDR2 FQGTGA come from the germline V gene. Here the CDR3 reads CASSLSSDTGWNTEAFF. In nucleotides, the CDR3 is TGTGCCAGCAGCTTAAGTTCGGACACCGGGTGGAACACTGAAGCTTTCTTT. Supplemented by reference TRBV7-3 and TRBJ1-1, the full variable domain reads GAGVSQTPSNKVTEKGKYVELRCDPISGHTALYWYRQSLGQGPEFLIYFQGTGAADDSGLPNDRFFAVRPEGSVSTLKIQRTERGDSAVYLCASSLSSDTGWNTEAFFGQGTRLTVV.

About this clone itself: No DNA is shown, since the ends of the CDR3 on it are uncertain; the CDR3 is the one TCRdb lists. The chain has TRBV6-5 and TRBJ1-1. Termini included, the CDR3 measures 13 amino acids. Germline assignment: CDR1 MNHEY and CDR2 SVGAGI. Here the CDR3 reads CASSTSRRAEAFF.

The chain joins TRBV27 to TRBJ2-1, with 11 bases lining up with TRBD2. CDR1 is MNHEY, CDR2 SMNVEV, per germline (reference sequence). This CDR3 comprises 15 residues. The J segment lost 4 bases and the V segment lost 3 bases, leaving 2 bases of the junction unmatched. In DNA form, the CDR3 reads TGTGCCAGCAGTTTCGGGACTAGCGGATACAATGAGCAGTTCTTC. Amino acid sequence: CASSFGTSGYNEQFF.

J is TRBJ1-2 and V is TRBV30; D call uncertain. This CDR3 is built from 12 residues. V was shortened by 7 bases and J by 0 bases, with 9 bases between the two germline ends. CDR1 is GTSNPN and CDR2 is SVGIG in the germline V gene (reference sequence). CDR3 DNA sequence: TGTGCCTTTTGGGCCTCTAACTATGGCTACACCTTC. It encodes CAFWASNYGYTF.

This sequence joins TRBV5-1 and TRBJ1-1, with a possible D match to TRBD1 (6 bases). The V and J ends lost 4 bases and 3 bases respectively, with 13 bases between them. This CDR3 is built from 14 residues. The germline V gene encodes CDR1 SGHRS and CDR2 YFSETQ. The CDR3 protein is CASSPTDSHTEAFF. DNA of the CDR3: TGCGCCAGCAGCCCCACGGACAGTCACACTGAAGCTTTCTTT.

V is TRBV9 and J is TRBJ2-2, with 8 bases fitting TRBD2. The CDR3 is made up of 17 amino acids. CDR1 is SGDLS, CDR2 YYNGEE, per germline. J gave up 0 bases and V 4 bases, and 8 bases lay outside the gene matches. The CDR3: CASSSSRGLANTGELFF. CDR3 in DNA: TGTGCCAGCAGCTCAAGTAGGGGACTAGCGAACACCGGGGAGCTGTTTTTT.

This clone occurred once. The chain links TRBV6-1 to TRBJ2-7, with 7 bases aligning to TRBD2. CDR1 and CDR2 from the germline V gene are MNHNS and SASEGT. The CDR3 runs to 16 residues. V lost 3 bases and J lost 3; bases outside the gene matches: 11. The CDR3, as DNA: TGTGCCAGCAGTGAGGCGGCGGGGGTGTCGTTCTACGAGCAGTACTTC. Amino acids: CASSEAAGVSFYEQYF.